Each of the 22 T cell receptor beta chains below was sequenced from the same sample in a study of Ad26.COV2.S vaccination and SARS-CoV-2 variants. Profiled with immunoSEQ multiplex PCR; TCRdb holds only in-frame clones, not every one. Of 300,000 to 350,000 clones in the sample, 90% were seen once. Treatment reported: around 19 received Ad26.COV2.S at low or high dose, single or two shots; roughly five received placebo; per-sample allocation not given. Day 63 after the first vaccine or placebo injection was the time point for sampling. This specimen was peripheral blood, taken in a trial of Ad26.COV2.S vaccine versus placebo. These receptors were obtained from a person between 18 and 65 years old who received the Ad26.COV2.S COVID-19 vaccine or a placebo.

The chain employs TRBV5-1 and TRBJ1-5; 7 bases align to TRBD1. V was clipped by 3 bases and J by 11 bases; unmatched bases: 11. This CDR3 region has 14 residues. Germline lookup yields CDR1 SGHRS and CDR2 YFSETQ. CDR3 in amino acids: CASSSGTAGEAQHF. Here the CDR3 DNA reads TGCGCCAGCAGCTCTGGGACAGCGGGGGAGGCCCAGCATTTT.

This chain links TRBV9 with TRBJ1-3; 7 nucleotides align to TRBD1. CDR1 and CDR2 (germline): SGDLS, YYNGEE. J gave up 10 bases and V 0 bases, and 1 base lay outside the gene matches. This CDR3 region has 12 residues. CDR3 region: CASSVGRGTIYF. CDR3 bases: TGTGCCAGCAGCGTAGGCAGGGGGACCATATATTTT.

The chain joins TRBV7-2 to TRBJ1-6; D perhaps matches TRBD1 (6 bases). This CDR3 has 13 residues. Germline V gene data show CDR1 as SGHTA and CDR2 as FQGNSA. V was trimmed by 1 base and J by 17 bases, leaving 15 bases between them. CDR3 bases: TGTGCCAGCAGCTTAGACCCAGGACAGACCTTCCACTTT. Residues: CASSLDPGQTFHF.

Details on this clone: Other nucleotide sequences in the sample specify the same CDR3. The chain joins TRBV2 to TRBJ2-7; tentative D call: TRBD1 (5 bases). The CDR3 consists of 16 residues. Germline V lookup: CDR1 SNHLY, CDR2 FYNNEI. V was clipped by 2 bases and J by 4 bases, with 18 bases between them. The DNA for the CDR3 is TGTGCCAGCAGTGAATTTCACGCAGGGCTGGATTACGAGCAGTACGTC. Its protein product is CASSEFHAGLDYEQYV.

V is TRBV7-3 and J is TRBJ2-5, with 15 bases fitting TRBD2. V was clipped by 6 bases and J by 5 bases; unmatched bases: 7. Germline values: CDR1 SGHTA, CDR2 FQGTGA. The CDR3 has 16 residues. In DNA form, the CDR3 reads TGTGCCAGCAGGACGGGGACTAGCGGGAGGACGGAGACCCAGTACTTC. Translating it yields CASRTGTSGRTETQYF.

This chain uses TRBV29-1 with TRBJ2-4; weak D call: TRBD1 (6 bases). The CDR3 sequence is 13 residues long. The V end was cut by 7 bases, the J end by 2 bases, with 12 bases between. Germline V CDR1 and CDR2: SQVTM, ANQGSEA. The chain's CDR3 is CSAYRETKNIQYF. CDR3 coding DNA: TGCAGCGCCTACAGGGAAACCAAAAACATTCAGTACTTC.

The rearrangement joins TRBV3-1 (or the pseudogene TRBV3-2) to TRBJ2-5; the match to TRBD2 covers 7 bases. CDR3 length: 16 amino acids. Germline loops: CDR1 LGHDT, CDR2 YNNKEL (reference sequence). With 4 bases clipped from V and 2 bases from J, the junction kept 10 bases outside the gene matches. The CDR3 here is CASSRGTNLLQETQYF. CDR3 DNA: TGTGCCAGCAGCCGAGGGACTAACCTGCTTCAAGAGACCCAGTACTTC.

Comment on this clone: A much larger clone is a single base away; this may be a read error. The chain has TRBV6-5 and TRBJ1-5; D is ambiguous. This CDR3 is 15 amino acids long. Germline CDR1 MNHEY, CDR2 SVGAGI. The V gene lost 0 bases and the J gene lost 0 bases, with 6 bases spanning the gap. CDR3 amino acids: CASSYSVGSNQPQHF. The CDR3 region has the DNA TGTGCCAGCAGTTACTCGGTGGGTAGCAATCAGCCCCAGCATTTT.

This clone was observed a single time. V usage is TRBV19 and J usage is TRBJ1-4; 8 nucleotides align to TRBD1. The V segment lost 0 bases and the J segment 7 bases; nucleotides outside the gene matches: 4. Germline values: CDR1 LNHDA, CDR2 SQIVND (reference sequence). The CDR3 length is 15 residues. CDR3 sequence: CASSIERTGREKLFF. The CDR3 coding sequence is TGTGCCAGTAGTATAGAGAGGACAGGGCGTGAAAAACTGTTTTTT.

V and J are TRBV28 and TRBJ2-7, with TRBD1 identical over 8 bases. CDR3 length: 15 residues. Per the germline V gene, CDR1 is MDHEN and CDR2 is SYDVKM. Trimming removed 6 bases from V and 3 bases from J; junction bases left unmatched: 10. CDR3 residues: CASRPAGGMIYEQYV. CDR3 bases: TGTGCCAGCAGGCCAGCAGGGGGCATGATCTACGAGCAGTACGTC.

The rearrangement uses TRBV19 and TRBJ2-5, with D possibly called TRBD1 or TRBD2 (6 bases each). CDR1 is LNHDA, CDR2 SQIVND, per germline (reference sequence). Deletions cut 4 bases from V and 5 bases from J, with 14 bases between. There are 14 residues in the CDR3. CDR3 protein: CASSSWGAQETQYF. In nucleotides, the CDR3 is TGTGCCAGTAGTAGCTGGGGGGCGCAGGAGACCCAGTACTTC.

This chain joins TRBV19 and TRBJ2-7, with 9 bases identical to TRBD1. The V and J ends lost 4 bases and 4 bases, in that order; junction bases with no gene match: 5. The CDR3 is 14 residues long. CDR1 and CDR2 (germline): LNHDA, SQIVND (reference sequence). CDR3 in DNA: TGTGCCAGTAGTAAATCCGGGACAGGGTACGAGCAGTACTTC. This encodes CASSKSGTGYEQYF.

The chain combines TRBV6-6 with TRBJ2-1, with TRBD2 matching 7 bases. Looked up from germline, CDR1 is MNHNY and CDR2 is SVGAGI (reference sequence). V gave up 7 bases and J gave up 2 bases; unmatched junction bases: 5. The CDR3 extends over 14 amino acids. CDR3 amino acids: CASIRDYTYNEQFF. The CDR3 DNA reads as TGTGCCAGCATAAGGGACTACACCTACAATGAGCAGTTCTTC.

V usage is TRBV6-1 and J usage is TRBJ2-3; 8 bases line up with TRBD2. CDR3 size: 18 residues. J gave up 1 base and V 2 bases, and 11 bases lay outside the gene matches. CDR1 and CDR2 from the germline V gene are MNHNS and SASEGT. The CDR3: CASSEKTSAGARTDTQYF. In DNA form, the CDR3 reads TGTGCCAGCAGTGAAAAAACCTCAGCGGGGGCCCGCACAGATACGCAGTATTTT.

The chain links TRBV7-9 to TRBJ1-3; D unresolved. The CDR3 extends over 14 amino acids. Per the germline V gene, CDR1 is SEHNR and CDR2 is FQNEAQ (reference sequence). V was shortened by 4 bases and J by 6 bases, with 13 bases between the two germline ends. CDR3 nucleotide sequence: TGTGCCAGCAGCTCAAGGGAGCCCTTAAACACCATATATTTT. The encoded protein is CASSSREPLNTIYF.

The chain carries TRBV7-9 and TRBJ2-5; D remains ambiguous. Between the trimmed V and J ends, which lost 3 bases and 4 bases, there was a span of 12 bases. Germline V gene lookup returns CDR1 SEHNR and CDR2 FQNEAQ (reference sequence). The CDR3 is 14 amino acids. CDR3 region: CASSFPVGRETQYF. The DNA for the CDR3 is TGTGCCAGCAGCTTCCCAGTGGGAAGAGAGACCCAGTACTTC.

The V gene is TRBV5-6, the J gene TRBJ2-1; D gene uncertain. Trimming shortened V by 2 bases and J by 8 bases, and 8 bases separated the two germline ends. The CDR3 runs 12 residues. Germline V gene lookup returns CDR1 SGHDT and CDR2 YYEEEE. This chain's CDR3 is CASSFWLDEQFF. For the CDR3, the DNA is TGTGCCAGCAGCTTTTGGCTGGATGAGCAGTTCTTC.

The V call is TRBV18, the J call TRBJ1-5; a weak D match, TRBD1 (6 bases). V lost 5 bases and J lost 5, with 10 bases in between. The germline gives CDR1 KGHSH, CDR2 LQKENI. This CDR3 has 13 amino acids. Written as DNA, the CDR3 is TGTGCCAGCTCAACAGGGATCGATCAGCCCCAGCATTTT. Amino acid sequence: CASSTGIDQPQHF.

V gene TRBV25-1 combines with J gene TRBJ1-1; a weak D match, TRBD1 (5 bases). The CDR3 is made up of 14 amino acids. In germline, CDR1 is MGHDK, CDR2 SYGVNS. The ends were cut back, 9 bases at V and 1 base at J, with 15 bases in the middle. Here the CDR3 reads CASRAGGGNTEAFF. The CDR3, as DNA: TGTGCCAGTCGCGCGGGGGGAGGGAACACTGAAGCTTTCTTT.

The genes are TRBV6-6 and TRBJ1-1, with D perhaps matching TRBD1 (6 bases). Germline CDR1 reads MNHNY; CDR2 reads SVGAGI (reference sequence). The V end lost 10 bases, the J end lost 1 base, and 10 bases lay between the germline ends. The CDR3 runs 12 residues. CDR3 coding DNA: TGTGCCACCAAACAGGGGAACACTGAAGCTTTCTTT. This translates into CATKQGNTEAFF.

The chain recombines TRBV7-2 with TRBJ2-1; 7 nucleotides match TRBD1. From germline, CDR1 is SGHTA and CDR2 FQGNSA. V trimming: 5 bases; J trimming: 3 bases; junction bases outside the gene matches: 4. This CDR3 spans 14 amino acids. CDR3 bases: TGTGCCAGCAGCACGGGACAGATCTACAATGAGCAGTTCTTC. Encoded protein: CASSTGQIYNEQFF.

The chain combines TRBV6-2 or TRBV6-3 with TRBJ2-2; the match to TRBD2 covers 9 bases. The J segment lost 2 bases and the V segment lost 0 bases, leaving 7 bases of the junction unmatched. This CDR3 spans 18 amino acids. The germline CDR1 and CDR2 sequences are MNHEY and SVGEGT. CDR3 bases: TGTGCCAGCAGTTACTCGATAGTAGCGGGAGACAACACCGGGGAGCTGTTTTTT. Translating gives CASSYSIVAGDNTGELFF.